The sequence of this T cell receptor beta chain was determined in a study of spatial heterogeneity in lung cancer. General study points: Resection blood, more than follow-up blood, showed ubiquitous expanded tumor TCRs.

MiXCR was run by TCRdb on the 5' RACE reads, yielding one entry per CDR3 protein. The sample shows approximately 40,000 distinct CDR3 sequences, around 5.5% of them seen only once. The V and J ends lost 0 bases and 3 bases respectively, with 13 bases between them. The CDR3 totals 16 residues. In germline, CDR1 is SGDLS, CDR2 YYNGEE. This clonotype was observed at least ten times. The antigen is undetermined. Time point described: sample taken at primary tumor resection. Material for sequencing was whole RNA from tumor, nontumor lung or frozen PBMC, left unsorted. The genes are TRBV9 and TRBJ2-4; D call uncertain. The clonotype was recovered from a female donor with early-stage non-small cell lung cancer. The starting material was PBMCs, obtained at surgery. CDR3 DNA: TGTGCCAGCAGCGTAGCGTGGGGTGGCGGCAAAAACATTCAGTACTTC. It translates to CASSVAWGGGKNIQYF.